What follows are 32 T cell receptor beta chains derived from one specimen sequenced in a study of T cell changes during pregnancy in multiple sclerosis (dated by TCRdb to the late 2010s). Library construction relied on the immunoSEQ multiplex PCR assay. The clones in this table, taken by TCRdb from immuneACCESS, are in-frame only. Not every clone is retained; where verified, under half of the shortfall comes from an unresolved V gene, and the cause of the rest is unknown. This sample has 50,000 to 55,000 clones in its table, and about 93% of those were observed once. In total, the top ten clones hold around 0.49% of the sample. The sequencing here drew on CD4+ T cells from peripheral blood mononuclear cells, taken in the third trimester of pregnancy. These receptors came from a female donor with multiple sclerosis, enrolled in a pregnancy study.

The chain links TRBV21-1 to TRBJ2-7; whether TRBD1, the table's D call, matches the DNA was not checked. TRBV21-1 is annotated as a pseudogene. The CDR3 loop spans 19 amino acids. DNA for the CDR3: TGTGCCAGCAGCAAAACCCGAGACAGGGGGCGCCTGTATCGGTACGAGCAGTACTTC. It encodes CASSKTRDRGRLYRYEQYF.

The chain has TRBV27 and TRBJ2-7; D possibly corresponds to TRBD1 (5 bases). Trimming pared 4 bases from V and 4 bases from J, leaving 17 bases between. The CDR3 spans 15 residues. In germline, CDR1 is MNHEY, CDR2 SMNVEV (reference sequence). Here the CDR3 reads CASSSSLKGLYEQYF. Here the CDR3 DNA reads TGTGCCAGCAGTTCATCCCTTAAGGGGCTTTACGAGCAGTACTTC.

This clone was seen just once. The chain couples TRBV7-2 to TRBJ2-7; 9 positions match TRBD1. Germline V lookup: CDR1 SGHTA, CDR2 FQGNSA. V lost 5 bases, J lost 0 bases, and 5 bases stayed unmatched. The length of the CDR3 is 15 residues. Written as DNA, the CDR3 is TGTGCCAGCAGCCAGGGACAGGGCAGCTCCTACGAGCAGTACTTC. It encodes CASSQGQGSSYEQYF.

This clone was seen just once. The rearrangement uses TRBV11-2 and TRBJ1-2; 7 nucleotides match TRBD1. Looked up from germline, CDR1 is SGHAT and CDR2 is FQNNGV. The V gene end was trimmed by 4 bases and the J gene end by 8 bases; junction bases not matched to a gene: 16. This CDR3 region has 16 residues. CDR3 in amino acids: CASSSTRGTTGRGYTF. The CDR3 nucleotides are TGTGCCAGCAGCTCCACAAGAGGGACGACAGGGCGGGGCTACACCTTC.

CDR3 protein: CASSSGTAEVYGYTF. CDR3 DNA sequence: TGCGCCAGCAGCTCCGGGACAGCTGAGGTCTATGGCTACACCTTC. The chain couples TRBV5-1 to TRBJ1-2, with TRBD1 matching 7 bases. After removal of 3 bases from V and 4 bases from J, the junction contained 9 bases not matched to a gene. Germline loops: CDR1 SGHRS, CDR2 YFSETQ. This CDR3 spans 15 amino acids.

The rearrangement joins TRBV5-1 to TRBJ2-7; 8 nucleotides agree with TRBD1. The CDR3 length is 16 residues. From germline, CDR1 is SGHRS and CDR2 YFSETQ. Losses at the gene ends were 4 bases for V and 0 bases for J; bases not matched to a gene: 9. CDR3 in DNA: TGCGCCAGCAGCGCCCCCGGGACAGGAGTCTCCTACGAGCAGTACTTC. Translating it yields CASSAPGTGVSYEQYF. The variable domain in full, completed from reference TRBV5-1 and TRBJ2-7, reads KAGVTQTPRYLIKTRGQQVTLSCSPISGHRSVSWYQQTPGQGLQFLFEYFSETQRNKGNFPGRFSGRQFSNSRSEMNVSTLELGDSALYLCASSAPGTGVSYEQYFGPGTRLTVT.

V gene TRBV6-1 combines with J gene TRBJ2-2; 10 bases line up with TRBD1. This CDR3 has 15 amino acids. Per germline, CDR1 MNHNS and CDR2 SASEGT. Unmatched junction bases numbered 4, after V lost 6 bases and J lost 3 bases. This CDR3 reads CASRGQGRDTGELFF. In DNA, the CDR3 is TGTGCCAGCAGGGGACAGGGGCGGGACACCGGGGAGCTGTTTTTT.

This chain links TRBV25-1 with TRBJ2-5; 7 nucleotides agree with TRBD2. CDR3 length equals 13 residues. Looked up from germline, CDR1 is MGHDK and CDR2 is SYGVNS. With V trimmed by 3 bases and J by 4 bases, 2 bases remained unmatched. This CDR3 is CASSEGRGETQYF. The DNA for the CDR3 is TGTGCCAGCAGTGAGGGGAGGGGAGAGACCCAGTACTTC.

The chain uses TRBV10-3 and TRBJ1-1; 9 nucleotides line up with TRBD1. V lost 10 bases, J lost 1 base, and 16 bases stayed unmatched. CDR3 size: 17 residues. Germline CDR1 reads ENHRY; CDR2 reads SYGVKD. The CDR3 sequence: CATLGIRQGESNTEAFF. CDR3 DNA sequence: TGTGCCACCCTGGGGATAAGACAGGGGGAGTCGAACACTGAAGCTTTCTTT.

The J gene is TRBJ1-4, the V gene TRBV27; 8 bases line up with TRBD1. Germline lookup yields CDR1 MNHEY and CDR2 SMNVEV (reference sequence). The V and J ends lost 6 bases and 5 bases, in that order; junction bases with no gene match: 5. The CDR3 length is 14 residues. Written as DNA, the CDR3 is TGTGCCAGCAGGTCCGGGACAGGCAATGAAAAACTGTTTTTT. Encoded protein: CASRSGTGNEKLFF.

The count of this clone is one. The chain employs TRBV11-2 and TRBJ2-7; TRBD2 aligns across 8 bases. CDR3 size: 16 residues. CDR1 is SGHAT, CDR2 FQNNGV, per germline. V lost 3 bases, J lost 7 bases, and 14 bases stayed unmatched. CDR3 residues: CASSLDDGGAWGEQYF. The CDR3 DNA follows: TGTGCCAGCAGCTTGGACGACGGGGGGGCTTGGGGAGAGCAGTACTTC.

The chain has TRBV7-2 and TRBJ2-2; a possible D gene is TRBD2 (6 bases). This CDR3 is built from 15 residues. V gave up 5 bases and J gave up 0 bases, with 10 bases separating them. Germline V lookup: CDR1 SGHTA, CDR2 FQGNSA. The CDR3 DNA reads TGTGCCAGCAGCGTGGGAGGTGCGAACACCGGGGAGCTGTTTTTT. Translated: CASSVGGANTGELFF.

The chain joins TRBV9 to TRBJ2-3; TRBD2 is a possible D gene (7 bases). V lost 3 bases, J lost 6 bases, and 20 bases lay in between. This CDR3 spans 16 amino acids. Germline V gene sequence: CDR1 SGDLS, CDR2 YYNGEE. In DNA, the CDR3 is TGTGCCAGCAGCGCGGACTTGAGGGGGGGCTGGGATACGCAGTATTTT. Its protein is CASSADLRGGWDTQYF.

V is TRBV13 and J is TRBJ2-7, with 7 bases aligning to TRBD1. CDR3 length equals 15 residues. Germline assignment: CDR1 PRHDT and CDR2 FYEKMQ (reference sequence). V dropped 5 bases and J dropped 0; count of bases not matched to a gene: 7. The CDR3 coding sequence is TGTGCCAGCAGCCAATCCGGGACAGCCTCCTACGAGCAGTACTTC. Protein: CASSQSGTASYEQYF. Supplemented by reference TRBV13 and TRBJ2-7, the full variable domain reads AAGVIQSPRHLIKEKRETATLKCYPIPRHDTVYWYQQGPGQDPQFLISFYEKMQSDKGSIPDRFSAQQFSDYHSELNMSSLELGDSALYFCASSQSGTASYEQYFGPGTRLTVT.

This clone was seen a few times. CDR3 sequence (DNA): TGTGCCAGCTCACCGGGACTACACTACGAGCAGTACTTC. Protein sequence: CASSPGLHYEQYF. The chain has TRBV18 and TRBJ2-7, with TRBD2 identical over 7 bases. Unmatched junction bases numbered 2, after V lost 3 bases and J lost 3 bases. This CDR3 has 13 amino acids. Looked up from germline, CDR1 is KGHSH and CDR2 is LQKENI.

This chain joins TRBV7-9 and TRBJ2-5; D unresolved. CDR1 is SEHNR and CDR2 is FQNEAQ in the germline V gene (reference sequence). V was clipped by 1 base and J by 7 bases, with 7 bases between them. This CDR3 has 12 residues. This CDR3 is CASSLESGTQYF. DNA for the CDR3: TGTGCCAGCAGCTTAGAATCCGGGACCCAGTACTTC.

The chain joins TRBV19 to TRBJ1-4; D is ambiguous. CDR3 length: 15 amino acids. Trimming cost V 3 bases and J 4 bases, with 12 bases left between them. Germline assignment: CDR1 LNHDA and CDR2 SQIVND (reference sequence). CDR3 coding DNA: TGTGCCAGTAGTATGCCCGGAGGATATAATGAAAAACTGTTTTTT. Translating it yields CASSMPGGYNEKLFF. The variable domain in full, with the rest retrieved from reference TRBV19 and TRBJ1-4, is DGGITQSPKYLFRKEGQNVTLSCEQNLNHDAMYWYRQDPGQGLRLIYYSQIVNDFQKGDIAEGYSVSREKKESFPLTVTSAQKNPTAFYLCASSMPGGYNEKLFFGSGTQLSVL.

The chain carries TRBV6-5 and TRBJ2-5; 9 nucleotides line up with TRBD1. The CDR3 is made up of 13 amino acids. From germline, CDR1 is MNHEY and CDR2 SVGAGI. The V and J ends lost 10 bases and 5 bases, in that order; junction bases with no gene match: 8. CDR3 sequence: CATRDRVAETQYF. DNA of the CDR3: TGTGCCACCCGGGACAGGGTCGCTGAGACCCAGTACTTC.

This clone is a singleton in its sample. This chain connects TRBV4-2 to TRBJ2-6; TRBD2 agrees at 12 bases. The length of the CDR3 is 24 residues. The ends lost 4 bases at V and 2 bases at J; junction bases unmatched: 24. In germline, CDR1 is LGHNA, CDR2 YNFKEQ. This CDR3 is CASSLLIFETSGGRRGPGANVLTF. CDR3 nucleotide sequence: TGTGCCAGCAGCCTCCTGATTTTCGAAACTAGCGGGGGGCGAAGGGGCCCTGGGGCCAACGTCCTGACTTTC.

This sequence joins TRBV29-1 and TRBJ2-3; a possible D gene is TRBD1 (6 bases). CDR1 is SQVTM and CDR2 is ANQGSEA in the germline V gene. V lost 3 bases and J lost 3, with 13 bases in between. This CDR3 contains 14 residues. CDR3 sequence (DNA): TGCAGCGTTGACGGTCGCAGGGGAACAGATACGCAGTATTTT. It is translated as CSVDGRRGTDTQYF.

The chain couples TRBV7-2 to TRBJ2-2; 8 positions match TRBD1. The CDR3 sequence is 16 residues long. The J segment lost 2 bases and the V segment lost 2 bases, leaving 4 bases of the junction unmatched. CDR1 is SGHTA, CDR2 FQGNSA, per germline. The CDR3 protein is CASSLRQGLNTGELFF. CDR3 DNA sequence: TGTGCCAGCAGCTTAAGACAGGGGTTAAACACCGGGGAGCTGTTTTTT.

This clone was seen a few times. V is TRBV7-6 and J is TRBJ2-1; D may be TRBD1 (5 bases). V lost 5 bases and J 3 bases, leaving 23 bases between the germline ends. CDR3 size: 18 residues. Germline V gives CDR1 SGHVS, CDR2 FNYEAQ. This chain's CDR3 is CASSPLTGAPRGYNEQFF. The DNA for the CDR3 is TGTGCCAGCAGCCCGCTAACAGGAGCCCCCCGAGGCTACAATGAGCAGTTCTTC.

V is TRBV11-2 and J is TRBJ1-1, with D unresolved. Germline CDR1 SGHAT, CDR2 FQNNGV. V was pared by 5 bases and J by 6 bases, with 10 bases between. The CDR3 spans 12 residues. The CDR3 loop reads CASSPRVAEAFF. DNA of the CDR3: TGTGCCAGCAGCCCGAGGGTGGCTGAAGCTTTCTTT.

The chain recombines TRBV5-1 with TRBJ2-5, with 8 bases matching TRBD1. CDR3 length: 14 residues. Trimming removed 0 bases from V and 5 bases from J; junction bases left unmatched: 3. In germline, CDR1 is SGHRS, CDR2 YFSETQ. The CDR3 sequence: CASSLAGGRETQYF. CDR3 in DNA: TGCGCCAGCAGCTTGGCAGGGGGCCGGGAGACCCAGTACTTC.

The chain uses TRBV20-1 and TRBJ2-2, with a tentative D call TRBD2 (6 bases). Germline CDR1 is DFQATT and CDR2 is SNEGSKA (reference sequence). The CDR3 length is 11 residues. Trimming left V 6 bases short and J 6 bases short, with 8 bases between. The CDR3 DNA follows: TGCAGTGCAGAGCGGGCCGGGGAGCTGTTTTTT. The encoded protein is CSAERAGELFF.

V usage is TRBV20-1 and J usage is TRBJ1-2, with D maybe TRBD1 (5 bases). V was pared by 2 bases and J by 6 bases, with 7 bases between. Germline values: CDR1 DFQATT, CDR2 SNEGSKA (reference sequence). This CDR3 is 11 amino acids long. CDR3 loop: CSARLGDGYTF. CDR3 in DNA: TGCAGTGCTAGATTAGGGGATGGCTACACCTTC.

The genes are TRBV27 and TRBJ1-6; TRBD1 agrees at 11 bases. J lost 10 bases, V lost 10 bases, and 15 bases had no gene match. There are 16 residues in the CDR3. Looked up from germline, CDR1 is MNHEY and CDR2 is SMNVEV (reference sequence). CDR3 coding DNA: TGTGCCAACCCCGAATTTCCGGGACAGGGGGAGTCACCCCTCCACTTT. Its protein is CANPEFPGQGESPLHF.

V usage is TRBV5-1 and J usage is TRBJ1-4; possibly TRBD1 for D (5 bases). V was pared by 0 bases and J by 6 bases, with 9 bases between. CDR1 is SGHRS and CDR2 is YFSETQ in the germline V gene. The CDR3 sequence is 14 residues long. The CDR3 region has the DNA TGCGCCAGCAGCTTGGGGGGCTGGGATGAAAAACTGTTTTTT. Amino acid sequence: CASSLGGWDEKLFF.

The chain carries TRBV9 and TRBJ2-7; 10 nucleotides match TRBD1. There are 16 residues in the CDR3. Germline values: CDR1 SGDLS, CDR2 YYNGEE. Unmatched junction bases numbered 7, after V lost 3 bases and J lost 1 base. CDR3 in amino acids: CASSAMDRGTSYEQYF. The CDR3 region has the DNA TGTGCCAGCAGCGCCATGGACAGGGGGACGTCCTACGAGCAGTACTTC. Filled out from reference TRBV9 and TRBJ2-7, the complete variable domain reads DSGVTQTPKHLITATGQRVTLRCSPRSGDLSVYWYQQSLDQGLQFLIQYYNGEERAKGNILERFSAQQFPDLHSELNLSSLELGDSALYFCASSAMDRGTSYEQYFGPGTRLTVT.

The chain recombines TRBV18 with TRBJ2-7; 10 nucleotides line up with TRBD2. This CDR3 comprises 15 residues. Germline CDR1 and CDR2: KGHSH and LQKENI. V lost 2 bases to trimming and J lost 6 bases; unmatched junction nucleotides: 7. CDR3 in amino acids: CASSPSSGGKSEQYF. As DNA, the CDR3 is TGTGCCAGCTCACCATCTAGCGGGGGCAAGAGCGAGCAGTACTTC.

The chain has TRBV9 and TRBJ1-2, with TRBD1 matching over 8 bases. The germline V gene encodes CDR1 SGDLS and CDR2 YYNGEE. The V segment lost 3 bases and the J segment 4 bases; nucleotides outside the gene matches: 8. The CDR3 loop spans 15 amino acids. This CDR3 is CASSALGQGGYGYTF. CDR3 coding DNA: TGTGCCAGCAGCGCCCTAGGACAGGGAGGCTATGGCTACACCTTC.

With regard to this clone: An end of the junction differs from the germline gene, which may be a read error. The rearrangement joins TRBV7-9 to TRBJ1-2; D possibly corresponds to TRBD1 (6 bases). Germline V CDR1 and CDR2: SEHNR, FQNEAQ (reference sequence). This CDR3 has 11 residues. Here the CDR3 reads CARSEGEVRAF. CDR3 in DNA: TGTGCCAGATCAGAGGGGGAAGTTAGGGCCTTC.